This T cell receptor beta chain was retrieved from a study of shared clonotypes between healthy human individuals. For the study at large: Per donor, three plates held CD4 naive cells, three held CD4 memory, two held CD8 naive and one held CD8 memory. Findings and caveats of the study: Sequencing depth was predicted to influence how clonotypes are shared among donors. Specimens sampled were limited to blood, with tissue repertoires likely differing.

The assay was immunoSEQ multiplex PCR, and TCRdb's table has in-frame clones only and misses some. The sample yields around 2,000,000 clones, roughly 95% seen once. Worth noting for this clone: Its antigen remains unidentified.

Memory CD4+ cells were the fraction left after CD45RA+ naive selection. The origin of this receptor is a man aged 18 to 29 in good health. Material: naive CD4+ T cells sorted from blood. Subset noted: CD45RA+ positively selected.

CDR3 nucleotide sequence: TGCGCCAGCAGCTCCTCTGCGGGGAGTGGGTATGGCTACACCTTC. Amino acids: CASSSSAGSGYGYTF. The chain recombines TRBV5-1 with TRBJ1-2; D unresolved. Trimming removed 3 bases at V and 5 bases at J, with 17 bases between. The CDR3 is 15 amino acids. The germline gives CDR1 SGHRS, CDR2 YFSETQ.